This T cell receptor (beta chain) was recovered during a study of T cell responses to AZD1222 COVID-19 vaccine. Concerning this clone itself: Its target is unknown.

Study-wide results and limits: Clonal diversity may have been underestimated in mostly white British donors. Vaccination with two AZD1222 doses was followed by a rise in Spike-specific TCR breadth and depth.

Assay used: immunoSEQ multiplex PCR; TCRdb lists only in-frame clones, some missing. The sample shows roughly 180,000 clones, 90% to 95% of them seen only once. V lost 2 bases to trimming and J lost 8 bases; unmatched junction nucleotides: 2. CDR3 size: 14 residues. Germline CDR1 is MNHNS and CDR2 is SASEGT. Sequences were derived from peripheral blood, sampled on day 0 of AZD1222 vaccination. This TCR was recovered from an adult in good health. The V and J genes are TRBV6-1 and TRBJ1-6; 8 bases fit TRBD1. In DNA form, the CDR3 reads TGTGCCAGCAGTGAAACGGACAGGGATTCACCCCTCCACTTT. Residues: CASSETDRDSPLHF.